This T cell receptor beta chain was identified during a study of T cells in Graves' hyperthyroidism and ophthalmopathy. The wider study: Once the initial diagnosis was made, peripheral blood was obtained before any treatment.

Using RNA transcripts as the source, TCR beta CDR3 regions were amplified. The HTBI primer set drove a first-round RT-PCR of the TCR CDR3. TCRdb itself ran the multiplex PCR reads through MiXCR, one entry per CDR3 protein. The sample shows roughly 96,000 distinct CDR3 sequences, over 50% of them seen only once. Germline assignment: CDR1 MNHNS and CDR2 SASEGT. Between the trimmed V and J ends, which lost 7 bases and 4 bases, there was a span of 23 bases. The CDR3 length is 17 residues. Stable hyperthyroidism: no ophthalmopathy progression over 18 months of follow-up. Diagnosing involved the use of clinical symptoms, serum thyroxine and TRAb, thyroid ultrasound and orbital computed tomography.

Material for sequencing was blood. The receptor was isolated from a woman in her thirties or forties with Graves' hyperthyroidism. V usage is TRBV6-1 and J usage is TRBJ1-5; no definite D call. The CDR3 sequence is CASTVLTGGGSNQPQHF. CDR3 coding DNA: TGTGCCAGCACTGTACTAACGGGTGGAGGTTCTAATCAGCCCCAGCATTTT.